This T cell receptor beta chain came from a study of cytomegalovirus exposure and HLA in healthy donors. It was with 60 Vbeta and 13 Jbeta primers that the PCR ran. The repertoire was sequenced with immunoSEQ multiplex PCR; TCRdb's copy has only in-frame clones and lacks some. The sample lists approximately 140,000 clones; roughly four fifths were seen once. In its sample, this clone was seen a few times. The TCR originated in a woman aged 35 to 49 in good health and CMV-seropositive. The material sequenced was PBMCs.

The CDR3 is CASSLESGGQPQHF. CDR3 nucleotides: TGCGCCAGCAGCTTGGAGTCGGGGGGTCAGCCCCAGCATTTT. The chain combines TRBV5-1 with TRBJ1-5; tentatively, D is TRBD1 (5 bases). This CDR3 comprises 14 residues. Germline V gene lookup returns CDR1 SGHRS and CDR2 YFSETQ. V was clipped by 0 bases and J by 6 bases, with 10 bases between them.